A single T cell receptor beta chain is shown here with its context. Antigen: not known. Together with a sample-barcoded 5' primer, a J-beta primer mix was included in a second PCR lasting about 6 to 11 cycles. TCRdb called the 5' RACE reads again in MiXCR, with one record for every CDR3 protein. Altogether over 500,000 distinct CDR3 sequences are present, around a quarter being singletons, with the ten largest covering under 4.5%. From germline, CDR1 is SGHDN and CDR2 FVKESK. CDR3 length: 15 amino acids. V lost 10 bases to trimming and J lost 0 bases, with 18 bases between them. The data originate from a study of blood T cells in healthy people across ages. Every participating donor contributed roughly 11 milliliters of peripheral blood through a draw. Samples had at least 6.5 million PBMCs isolated from them. Study-wide results and caveats: A roughly linear fall in TCR beta diversity per million T cells was seen with increasing age.

These data also formed part of another study, on T cells of mothers and their children. That source reports: Sequencing revealed no T cell clones that were persistent and microchimeric.

This chain connects TRBV14 to TRBJ1-1, with D unclear. The clonotype originates from a boy aged 2 to 10 in good health. Sequenced sample: blood. CDR3 protein: CATTGWGWMNTEAFF. The CDR3 DNA is TGTGCCACCACCGGATGGGGTTGGATGAACACTGAAGCTTTCTTT.